This T cell receptor (beta chain) was recorded in a study of T cell responses to AZD1222 COVID-19 vaccine. Some clones are missing from TCRdb's copy, which holds only in-frame ones; the method was immunoSEQ multiplex PCR. The profile covers 100,000 or so clones, with about 88% appearing a single time and 5% to 6.5% taken by the ten largest. Study outcomes and limitations: Close to half of all spike-specific TCRs reportedly target regions of the variants that are unmutated.

This clone occurred a few times. The antigen is not known. This CDR3 region has 13 residues. Trimming left V 4 bases short and J 4 bases short, with 10 bases between. Germline V CDR1 and CDR2: MNHEY, SVGAGI. The source material was peripheral blood, sampled 28 days after the second AZD1222 dose. This sequence joins TRBV6-5 and TRBJ1-1; D is uncertain. The sequence was collected from an adult who received the AZD1222 COVID-19 vaccine. CDR3 in amino acids: CASSSVRSTEAFF. In nucleotides, the CDR3 is TGTGCCAGCAGTTCGGTGAGATCCACTGAAGCTTTCTTT.